Listed here are 20 T cell receptor beta chains from one sample, sequenced in a study of cytomegalovirus exposure and HLA in healthy donors (dated by TCRdb to the late 2010s). Library preparation employed the immunoSEQ multiplex PCR assay. The multiplex PCR relied on a mix of 60 forward primers for TCR Vbeta segments and 13 reverse primers for TCR Jbeta segments. The table was pulled from immuneACCESS by TCRdb, which kept in-frame rearrangements only. Such tables lose some clones; where checked, under half of the loss comes from unresolved V genes, and the rest has no known cause. The sample data list about 190,000 clones, and almost 75% of these were observed just once. The biggest ten clones account for 3% to 4% of the sample. Material for sequencing was PBMCs. These receptors all stem from a woman aged 25 to 45 in good health and CMV-seropositive.

This clone was picked up a small number of times. The V gene is TRBV6-5, the J gene TRBJ1-1, with 7 positions matching TRBD1. The J segment lost 1 base and the V segment lost 6 bases, leaving 5 bases of the junction unmatched. The CDR3 runs 14 residues. CDR1 and CDR2 (germline): MNHEY, SVGAGI. The DNA of the CDR3 is TGTGCCAGCAGATTGGGACAGCCGAACACTGAAGCTTTCTTT. Protein product: CASRLGQPNTEAFF.

This clone has more than one count but fewer than ten. This rearrangement joins TRBV19 to TRBJ2-5, with 7 bases identical to TRBD2. The CDR3 runs to 13 residues. Trimming at V came to 4 bases and at J to 2 bases, leaving 1 base not matched to a gene. CDR1 and CDR2 (germline): LNHDA, SQIVND (reference sequence). DNA of the CDR3: TGTGCCAGTAGTAGCGGGAGTCAAGAGACCCAGTACTTC. Its protein product is CASSSGSQETQYF.

The rearrangement uses TRBV6-1 and TRBJ2-7, with D unclear. V was shortened by 1 base and J by 7 bases, with 5 bases between the two germline ends. Germline assignment: CDR1 MNHNS and CDR2 SASEGT. This CDR3 comprises 11 residues. The CDR3 reads CASSEVREQYF. The CDR3 nucleotides read TGTGCCAGCAGTGAAGTGAGGGAGCAGTACTTC.

The chain carries TRBV7-9 and TRBJ2-7; 10 bases agree with TRBD1. The CDR3 is 15 amino acids. Per the germline V gene, CDR1 is SEHNR and CDR2 is FQNEAQ (reference sequence). Trimming removed 5 bases from V and 3 bases from J; junction bases left unmatched: 7. CDR3 DNA sequence: TGTGCCAGCAGCCCCCGGGGGACAGGGGTCTACGAGCAGTACTTC. Protein sequence: CASSPRGTGVYEQYF.

This clone showed up just a few times. The chain uses TRBV7-8 and TRBJ2-7; the match to TRBD2 covers 9 bases. From germline, CDR1 is SGHVS and CDR2 FQNEAQ. CDR3 length: 15 amino acids. Trimming at V came to 1 base and at J to 2 bases, leaving 3 bases not matched to a gene. CDR3 region: CASSLVAGGTYEQYF. The CDR3 DNA reads as TGTGCCAGCAGCTTAGTGGCGGGAGGGACCTACGAGCAGTACTTC.

J is TRBJ1-2 and V is TRBV28; 8 nucleotides match TRBD1. CDR1 is MDHEN and CDR2 is SYDVKM in the germline V gene. V gave up 2 bases and J gave up 6 bases; unmatched junction bases: 11. This CDR3 contains 16 residues. For the CDR3, the DNA is TGTGCCAGCAGTTTACCGACTCCAGGGGGCGCGAATGGCTACACCTTC. It specifies CASSLPTPGGANGYTF.

The chain has TRBV28 and TRBJ2-1; 7 bases are shared with TRBD1. Germline V gene data show CDR1 as MDHEN and CDR2 as SYDVKM. CDR3 size: 17 residues. V shed 8 bases, J shed 4 bases, and the junction held 17 bases outside the gene matches. CDR3 residues: CASDRQGQLVRYNEQFF. The CDR3 region has the DNA TGTGCCAGCGATCGACAGGGTCAACTGGTCAGATACAATGAGCAGTTCTTC.

The chain is built from TRBV5-1 and TRBJ1-1; TRBD1 is a possible D gene (5 bases). Per the germline V gene, CDR1 is SGHRS and CDR2 is YFSETQ. The CDR3 has 16 amino acids. Trimming removed 4 bases at V and 4 bases at J, with 20 bases between. For the CDR3, the DNA is TGCGCCAGCAGCCCGCCAGGTTCCGGGGGACCCACTGAAGCTTTCTTT. This encodes CASSPPGSGGPTEAFF.

This clone has more than one count but fewer than ten. The chain uses TRBV6-5 and TRBJ1-2; 7 bases are shared with TRBD1. Looked up from germline, CDR1 is MNHEY and CDR2 is SVGAGI. This CDR3 has 11 amino acids. V was pared by 5 bases and J by 7 bases, with 1 base of the junction left unmatched. For the CDR3, the DNA is TGTGCCAGCAGTGACAGGGCTGGCTACACCTTC. Translation gives CASSDRAGYTF.

The chain couples TRBV7-2 to TRBJ2-2; 9 positions agree with TRBD1. This CDR3 is built from 16 residues. In germline, CDR1 is SGHTA, CDR2 FQGNSA. J lost 5 bases, V lost 2 bases, and 6 bases had no gene match. Written as DNA, the CDR3 is TGTGCCAGCAGCTTAAGGGGGACAGGGATTACCGGGGAGCTGTTTTTT. It is translated as CASSLRGTGITGELFF.

This clone was seen a few times. This rearrangement joins TRBV4-1 to TRBJ2-1; the D gene is possibly TRBD2 (6 bases). There are 14 residues in the CDR3. CDR1 and CDR2 from the germline V gene are MGHRA and YSYEKL. Trimming took off 4 bases at V and 4 bases at J, with 11 bases between the two ends. CDR3 amino acids: CASSLGSIYNEQFF. CDR3 DNA: TGCGCCAGCAGCCTCGGGAGTATTTACAATGAGCAGTTCTTC.

The genes are TRBV5-1 and TRBJ1-2, with 7 bases fitting TRBD1. Trimming took 4 bases from V and 8 from J; bases not matched to a gene: 8. CDR1 and CDR2 (germline): SGHRS, YFSETQ. This CDR3 comprises 13 residues. The DNA of the CDR3 is TGCGCCAGCAGCCTCGACAGGGAGCGAGGCTACACCTTC. It codes for CASSLDRERGYTF.

This chain joins TRBV7-2 and TRBJ2-3; 16 bases align to TRBD2. This CDR3 has 18 residues. Germline V gene data show CDR1 as SGHTA and CDR2 as FQGNSA. V shed 6 bases, J shed 0 bases, and the junction held 6 bases outside the gene matches. The CDR3 region has the DNA TGTGCCAGCAGGCCCCCGGGACTAGCGGGAGGGAGCACAGATACGCAGTATTTT. Its translation is CASRPPGLAGGSTDTQYF.

This clone was observed a handful of times. The chain links TRBV7-9 to TRBJ2-7; no clear D gene. The ends were cut back, 7 bases at V and 3 bases at J, with 10 bases in the middle. CDR3 size: 12 residues. The germline CDR1 and CDR2 sequences are SEHNR and FQNEAQ (reference sequence). The CDR3 is CASTERGYEQYF. CDR3 bases: TGTGCCAGCACGGAACGCGGCTACGAGCAGTACTTC.

The V and J genes are TRBV7-6 and TRBJ1-4; perhaps TRBD1 as D (5 bases). V was trimmed by 5 bases and J by 7 bases, leaving 14 bases between them. Germline V gene data show CDR1 as SGHVS and CDR2 as FNYEAQ. This CDR3 contains 14 residues. Here the CDR3 DNA reads TGTGCCAGCAGCCCCGGGCAGGGCCGTGAAAAACTGTTTTTT. It specifies CASSPGQGREKLFF.

This clone was counted once. The gene calls are TRBV28 and TRBJ2-7; TRBD1 matches 8 bases. Germline assignment: CDR1 MDHEN and CDR2 SYDVKM. V lost 7 bases to trimming and J lost 6 bases; unmatched junction nucleotides: 17. The CDR3 runs to 16 residues. CDR3 nucleotides: TGTGCCAGCACCTTGAATCCGCGGACAGGGCCAGGCGAGCAGTACTTC. Protein sequence: CASTLNPRTGPGEQYF.

The gene calls are TRBV9 and TRBJ2-1, with D perhaps TRBD2 (6 bases). Trimming took off 3 bases at V and 3 bases at J, with 13 bases between the two ends. From germline, CDR1 is SGDLS and CDR2 YYNGEE. The CDR3 contains 15 residues. CDR3 nucleotide sequence: TGTGCCAGCAGCGGGCCCACTAGCCTCTACAATGAGCAGTTCTTC. Protein: CASSGPTSLYNEQFF.

The chain links TRBV5-6 to TRBJ1-5; a possible D gene is TRBD1 (6 bases). The germline V gene encodes CDR1 SGHDT and CDR2 YYEEEE. Trimming cost V 0 bases and J 0 bases, with 10 bases left between them. This CDR3 has 16 residues. The CDR3 protein is CASSLVGGGSNQPQHF. CDR3 sequence (DNA): TGTGCCAGCAGCTTGGTAGGGGGGGGTAGCAATCAGCCCCAGCATTTT.

The chain uses TRBV11-3 and TRBJ2-2; TRBD2 matches 12 bases. CDR1 and CDR2 from the germline V gene are SGHNT and YENEEA. The CDR3 covers 15 residues. J lost 4 bases, V lost 4 bases, and 1 base had no gene match. The CDR3 reads CASSSTSGSTGELFF. The DNA for the CDR3 is TGTGCCAGCAGCTCGACTAGCGGGAGCACCGGGGAGCTGTTTTTT.

This clone was observed a few times. V usage is TRBV5-6 and J usage is TRBJ1-1, with 7 bases that match TRBD1. J lost 7 bases, V lost 4 bases, and 4 bases had no gene match. In germline, CDR1 is SGHDT, CDR2 YYEEEE. The CDR3 covers 12 residues. DNA for the CDR3: TGTGCCAGCAGCCGGGGACAGCGTGAAGCTTTCTTT. Protein: CASSRGQREAFF.